The text below deals with one TCR beta chain. The entry originates in a study of Ad26.COV2.S vaccination and SARS-CoV-2 variants. The treatment: some 20 received Ad26.COV2.S at low or high dose, single or two shots; several received placebo; per-sample allocation not given. Sample collection was performed on day 63 after the first vaccine or placebo injection. The V gene lost 5 bases and the J gene lost 2 bases, with 10 bases spanning the gap. In germline, CDR1 is SGHTA, CDR2 FQGNSA. This CDR3 is built from 14 residues. The table came from immunoSEQ multiplex PCR; TCRdb's copy has only in-frame clones and leaves some out. Of some 340,000 clones listed, about 85% are singletons.

This chain connects TRBV7-2 to TRBJ1-5; the D is unclear. This TCR was sampled from a person aged 18-60 years who received the Ad26.COV2.S COVID-19 vaccine or a placebo. Material: peripheral blood, obtained in a trial of Ad26.COV2.S vaccine versus placebo. CDR3 residues: CASSPRVGNQPQHF. For the CDR3, the DNA is TGTGCCAGCAGCCCACGGGTTGGCAATCAGCCCCAGCATTTT. Complete variable domain (other parts from reference TRBV7-2 and TRBJ1-5): GAGVSQSPSNKVTEKGKDVELRCDPISGHTALYWYRQSLGQGLEFLIYFQGNSAPDKSGLPSDRFSAERTGGSVSTLTIQRTQQEDSAVYLCASSPRVGNQPQHFGDGTRLSIL.